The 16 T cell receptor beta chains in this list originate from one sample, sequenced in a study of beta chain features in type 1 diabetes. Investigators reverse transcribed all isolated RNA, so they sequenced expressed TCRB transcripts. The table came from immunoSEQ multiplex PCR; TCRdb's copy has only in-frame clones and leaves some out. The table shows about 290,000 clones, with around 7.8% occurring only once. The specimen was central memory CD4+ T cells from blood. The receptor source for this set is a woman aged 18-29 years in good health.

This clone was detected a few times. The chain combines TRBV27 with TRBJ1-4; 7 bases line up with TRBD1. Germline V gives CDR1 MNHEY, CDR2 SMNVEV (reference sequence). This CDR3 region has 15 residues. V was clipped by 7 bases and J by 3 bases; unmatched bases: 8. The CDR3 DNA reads TGTGCCAGCAACCGACAGGGACTCTCTAATGAAAAACTGTTTTTT. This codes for CASNRQGLSNEKLFF.

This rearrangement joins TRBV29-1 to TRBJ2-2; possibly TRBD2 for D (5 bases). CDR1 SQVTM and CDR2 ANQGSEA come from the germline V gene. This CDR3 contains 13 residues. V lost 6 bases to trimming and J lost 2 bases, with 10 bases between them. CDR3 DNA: TGCAGCGTCGGGGATTTTAACACCGGGGAGCTGTTTTTT. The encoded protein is CSVGDFNTGELFF.

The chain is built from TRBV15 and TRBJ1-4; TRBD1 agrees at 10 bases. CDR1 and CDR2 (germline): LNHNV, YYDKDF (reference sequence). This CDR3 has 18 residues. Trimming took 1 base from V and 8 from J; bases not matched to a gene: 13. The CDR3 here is CATSRASSVGTGVEKLFF. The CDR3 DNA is TGTGCCACCAGCAGAGCGTCGAGTGTTGGGACAGGGGTCGAAAAACTGTTTTTT.

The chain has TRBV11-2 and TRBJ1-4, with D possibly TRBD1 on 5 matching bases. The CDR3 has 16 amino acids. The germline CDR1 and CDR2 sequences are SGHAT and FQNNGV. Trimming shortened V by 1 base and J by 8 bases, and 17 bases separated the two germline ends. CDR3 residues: CASSLGGARVREKLFF. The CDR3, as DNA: TGTGCCAGCAGCTTAGGAGGCGCCAGGGTGAGAGAAAAACTGTTTTTT. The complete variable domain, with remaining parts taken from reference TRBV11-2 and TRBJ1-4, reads EAGVAQSPRYKIIEKRQSVAFWCNPISGHATLYWYQQILGQGPKLLIQFQNNGVVDDSQLPKDRFSAERLKGVDSTLKIQPAKLEDSAVYLCASSLGGARVREKLFFGSGTQLSVL.

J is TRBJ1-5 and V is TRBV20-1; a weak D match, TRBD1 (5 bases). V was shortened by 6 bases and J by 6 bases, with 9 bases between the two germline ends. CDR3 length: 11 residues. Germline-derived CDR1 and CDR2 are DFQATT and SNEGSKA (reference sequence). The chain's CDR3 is CSARGAQPQHF. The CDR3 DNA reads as TGCAGTGCGCGGGGCGCTCAGCCCCAGCATTTT.

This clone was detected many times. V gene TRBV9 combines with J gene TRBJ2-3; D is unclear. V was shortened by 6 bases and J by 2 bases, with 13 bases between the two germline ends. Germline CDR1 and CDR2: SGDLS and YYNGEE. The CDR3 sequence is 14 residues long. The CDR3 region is CASTKGGYTDTQYF. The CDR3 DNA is TGTGCCAGCACCAAAGGCGGCTACACAGATACGCAGTATTTT.

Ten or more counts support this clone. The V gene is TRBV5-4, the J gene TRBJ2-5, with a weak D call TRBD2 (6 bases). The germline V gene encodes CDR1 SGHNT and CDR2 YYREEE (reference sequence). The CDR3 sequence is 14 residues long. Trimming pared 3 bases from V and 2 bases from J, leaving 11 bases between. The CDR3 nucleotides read TGTGCCAGCAGCTGGGACTTCATGCAAGAGACCCAGTACTTC. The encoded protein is CASSWDFMQETQYF.

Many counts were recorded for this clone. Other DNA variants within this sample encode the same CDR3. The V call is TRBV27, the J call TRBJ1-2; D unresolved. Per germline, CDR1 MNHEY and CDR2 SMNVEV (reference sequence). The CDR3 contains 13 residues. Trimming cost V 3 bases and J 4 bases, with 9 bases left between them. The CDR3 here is CASSLRAPYGYTF. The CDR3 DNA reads TGTGCCAGCAGTTTGAGGGCCCCCTATGGCTACACCTTC.

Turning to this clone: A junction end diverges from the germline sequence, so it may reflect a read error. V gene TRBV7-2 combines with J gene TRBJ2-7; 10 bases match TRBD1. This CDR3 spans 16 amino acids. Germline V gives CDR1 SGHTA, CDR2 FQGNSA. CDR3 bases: TGCGCCAGCAGCCAAGACTGGACAGGGGGACCCTACGAGCAGTACTTC. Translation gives CASSQDWTGGPYEQYF.

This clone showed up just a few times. CDR3 loop: CASSAPRLMHSFTSTDTQYF. DNA for the CDR3: TGTGCCAGCAGCGCTCCCCGTTTAATGCACTCCTTTACCAGCACAGATACGCAGTATTTT. The chain combines TRBV7-4 with TRBJ2-3; D remains ambiguous. Germline V gene data show CDR1 as SGHVT and CDR2 as SQSDAQ. The CDR3 has 20 residues. Trimming removed 5 bases at V and 0 bases at J, with 27 bases between.

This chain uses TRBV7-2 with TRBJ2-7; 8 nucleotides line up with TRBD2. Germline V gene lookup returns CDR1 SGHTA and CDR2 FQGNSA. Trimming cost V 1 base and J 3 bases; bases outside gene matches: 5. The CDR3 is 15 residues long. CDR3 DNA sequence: TGTGCCAGCAGCTTAGGTCCCACTAGCGGCTACGAGCAGTACTTC. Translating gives CASSLGPTSGYEQYF. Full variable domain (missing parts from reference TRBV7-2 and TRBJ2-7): GAGVSQSPSNKVTEKGKDVELRCDPISGHTALYWYRQSLGQGLEFLIYFQGNSAPDKSGLPSDRFSAERTGGSVSTLTIQRTQQEDSAVYLCASSLGPTSGYEQYFGPGTRLTVT.

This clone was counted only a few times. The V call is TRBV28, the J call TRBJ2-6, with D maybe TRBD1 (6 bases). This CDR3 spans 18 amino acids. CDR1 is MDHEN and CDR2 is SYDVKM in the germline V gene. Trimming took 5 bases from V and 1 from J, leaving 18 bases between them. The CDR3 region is CASSRPVGRGSGANVLTF. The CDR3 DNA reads TGTGCCAGCAGTAGACCTGTGGGCAGGGGTTCTGGGGCCAACGTCCTGACTTTC.

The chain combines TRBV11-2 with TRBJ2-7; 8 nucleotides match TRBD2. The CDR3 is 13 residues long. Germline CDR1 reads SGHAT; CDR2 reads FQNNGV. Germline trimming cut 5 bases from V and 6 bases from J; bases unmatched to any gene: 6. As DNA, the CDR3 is TGTGCCAGCAGCCCAGTCAGCGGGAGCGAGCAGTACTTC. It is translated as CASSPVSGSEQYF.

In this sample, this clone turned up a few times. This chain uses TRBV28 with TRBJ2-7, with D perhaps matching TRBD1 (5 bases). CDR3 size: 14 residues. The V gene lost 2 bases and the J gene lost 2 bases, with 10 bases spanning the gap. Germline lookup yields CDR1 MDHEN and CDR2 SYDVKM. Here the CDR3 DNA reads TGTGCCAGCAGTTTAGCACAGGCCCCCTACGAGCAGTACGTC. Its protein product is CASSLAQAPYEQYV.

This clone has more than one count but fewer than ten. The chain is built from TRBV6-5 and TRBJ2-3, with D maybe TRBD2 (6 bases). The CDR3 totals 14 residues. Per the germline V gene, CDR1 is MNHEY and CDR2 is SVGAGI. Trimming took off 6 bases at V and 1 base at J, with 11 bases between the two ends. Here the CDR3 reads CASSLSGGTDTQYF. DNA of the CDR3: TGTGCCAGCAGCCTTAGCGGCGGCACAGATACGCAGTATTTT.

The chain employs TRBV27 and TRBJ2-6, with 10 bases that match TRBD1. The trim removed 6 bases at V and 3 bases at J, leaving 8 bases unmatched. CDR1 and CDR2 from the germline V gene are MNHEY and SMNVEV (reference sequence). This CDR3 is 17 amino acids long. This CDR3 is CASSPDRGPVGANVLTF. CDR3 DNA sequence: TGTGCCAGCAGCCCCGACAGGGGGCCTGTTGGGGCCAACGTCCTGACTTTC.